The clone carrying this TCR beta chain was found a few times. This specimen comes from a study of T cells in Graves' hyperthyroidism and ophthalmopathy. It was RNA transcripts that yielded the amplified TCR beta CDR3 regions. The HTBI set primed first-round TCR CDR3 RT-PCR. TCRdb redid the calling of the multiplex PCR reads with MiXCR, one entry per CDR3 protein. This table has 600,000 or so distinct CDR3 sequences, approximately 15% appearing once. Germline CDR1 reads MNHNS; CDR2 reads SASEGT. This CDR3 is built from 12 residues. V lost 6 bases to trimming and J lost 6 bases, with 10 bases between them.

The sequenced sample consisted of blood. The sequence was obtained from a woman in her late teens or twenties with Graves' ophthalmopathy. V and J are TRBV6-1 and TRBJ2-3, with no clear D. CDR3 DNA: TGTGCCAGCAGACAGCAGGCCGATACGCAGTATTTT. It specifies CASRQQADTQYF.